A few counts support the clone carrying this TCR beta chain. From the 5' RACE reads, TCRdb called clonotypes with MiXCR, one entry per CDR3 protein. The sample consists of under 350,000 distinct CDR3 sequences, just under 9.5% of them appearing once. The data belong to a study of identical twins. Trimming removed 4 bases from V and 3 bases from J; junction bases left unmatched: 6. This CDR3 is 14 amino acids long. Looked up from germline, CDR1 is SGHAT and CDR2 is FQNNGV. These same data were also listed under a study on yellow fever vaccine responses in identical twins.

The sequenced sample was CD8+ T cells sorted from blood. The receptor comes from a woman under 30 in good health. This chain links TRBV11-2 with TRBJ2-7; 7 bases match TRBD1. CDR3 nucleotides: TGTGCCAGCAGCTATACAGGGGTGGGCTACGAGCAGTACTTC. It encodes CASSYTGVGYEQYF.